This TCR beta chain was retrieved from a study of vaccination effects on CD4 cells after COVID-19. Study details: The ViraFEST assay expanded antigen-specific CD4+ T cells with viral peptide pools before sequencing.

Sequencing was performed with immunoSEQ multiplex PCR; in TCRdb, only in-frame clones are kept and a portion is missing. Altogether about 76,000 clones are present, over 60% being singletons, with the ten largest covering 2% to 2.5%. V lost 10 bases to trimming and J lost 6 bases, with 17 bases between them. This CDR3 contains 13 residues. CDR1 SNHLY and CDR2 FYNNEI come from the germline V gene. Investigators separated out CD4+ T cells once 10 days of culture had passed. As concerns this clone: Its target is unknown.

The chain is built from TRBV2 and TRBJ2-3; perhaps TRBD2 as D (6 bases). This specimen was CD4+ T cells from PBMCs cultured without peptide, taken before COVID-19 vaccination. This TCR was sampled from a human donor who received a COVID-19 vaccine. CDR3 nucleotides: TGTGCCACAAGTACACTAGCTGATGATACGCAGTATTTT. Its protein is CATSTLADDTQYF.